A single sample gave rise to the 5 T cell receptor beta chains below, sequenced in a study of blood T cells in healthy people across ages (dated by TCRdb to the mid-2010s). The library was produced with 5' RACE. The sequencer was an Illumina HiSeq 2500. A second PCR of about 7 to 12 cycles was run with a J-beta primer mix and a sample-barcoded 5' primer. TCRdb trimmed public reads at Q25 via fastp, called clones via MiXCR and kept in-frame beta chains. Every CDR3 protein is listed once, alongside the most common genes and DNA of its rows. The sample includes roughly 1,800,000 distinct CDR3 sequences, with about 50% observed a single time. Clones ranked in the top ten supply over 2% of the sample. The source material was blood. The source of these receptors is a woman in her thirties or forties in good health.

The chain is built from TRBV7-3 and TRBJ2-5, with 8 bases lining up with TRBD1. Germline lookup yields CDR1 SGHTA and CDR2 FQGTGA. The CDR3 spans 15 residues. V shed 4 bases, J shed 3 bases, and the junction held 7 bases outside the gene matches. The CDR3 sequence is CASSYFQGAKETQYF. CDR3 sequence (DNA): TGTGCCAGCAGCTACTTTCAGGGGGCGAAAGAGACCCAGTACTTC. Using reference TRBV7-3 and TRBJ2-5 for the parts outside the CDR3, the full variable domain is GAGVSQTPSNKVTEKGKYVELRCDPISGHTALYWYRQSLGQGPEFLIYFQGTGAADDSGLPNDRFFAVRPEGSVSTLKIQRTERGDSAVYLCASSYFQGAKETQYFGPGTRLLVL.

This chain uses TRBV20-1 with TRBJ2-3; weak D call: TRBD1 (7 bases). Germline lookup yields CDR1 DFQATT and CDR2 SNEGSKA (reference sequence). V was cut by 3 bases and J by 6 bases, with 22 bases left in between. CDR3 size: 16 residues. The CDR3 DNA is TGCAGTGCTAGGAGGGCACCGACAGGGACTCCCGATACGCAGTATTTT. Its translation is CSARRAPTGTPDTQYF.

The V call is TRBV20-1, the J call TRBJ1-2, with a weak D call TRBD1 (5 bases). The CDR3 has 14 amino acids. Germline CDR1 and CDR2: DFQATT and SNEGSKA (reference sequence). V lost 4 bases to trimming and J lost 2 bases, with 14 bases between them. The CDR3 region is CSATLGGRNYGYTF. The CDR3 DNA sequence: TGCAGTGCTACCCTCGGGGGGAGGAACTATGGCTACACCTTC.

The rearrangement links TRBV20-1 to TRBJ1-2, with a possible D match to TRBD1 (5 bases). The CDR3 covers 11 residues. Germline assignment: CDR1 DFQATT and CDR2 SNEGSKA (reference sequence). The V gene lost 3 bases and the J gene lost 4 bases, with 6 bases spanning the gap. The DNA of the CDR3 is TGCAGTGCTAGTACAGGCTATGGCTACACCTTC. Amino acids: CSASTGYGYTF.

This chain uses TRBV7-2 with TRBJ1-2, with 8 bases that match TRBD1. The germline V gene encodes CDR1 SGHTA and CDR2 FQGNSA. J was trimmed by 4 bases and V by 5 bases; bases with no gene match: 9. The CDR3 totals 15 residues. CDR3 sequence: CASSHGTGISYGYTF. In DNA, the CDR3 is TGTGCCAGCAGCCACGGGACAGGAATATCCTATGGCTACACCTTC.